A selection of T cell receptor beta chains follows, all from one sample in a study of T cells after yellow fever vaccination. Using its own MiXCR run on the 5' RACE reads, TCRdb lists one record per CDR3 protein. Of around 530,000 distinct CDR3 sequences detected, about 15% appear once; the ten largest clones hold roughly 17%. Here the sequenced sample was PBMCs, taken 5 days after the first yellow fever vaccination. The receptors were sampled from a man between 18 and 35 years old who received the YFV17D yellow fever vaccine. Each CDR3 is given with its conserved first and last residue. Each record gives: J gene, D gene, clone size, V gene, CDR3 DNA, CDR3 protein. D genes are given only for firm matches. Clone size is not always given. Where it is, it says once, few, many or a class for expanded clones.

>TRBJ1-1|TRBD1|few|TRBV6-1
TGTGCCAGCAGCTCCACCGGGACAGGGAGGGGAGCTTTCTTT
CASSSTGTGRGAFF
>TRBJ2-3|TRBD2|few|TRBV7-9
TGTGCCGCCGCGGGAGGGAGTGCAGATACGCAGTATTTT
CAAAGGSADTQYF
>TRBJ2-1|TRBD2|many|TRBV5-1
TGCGCCAGCAGCTTGGGCGGGGGGTCCAATGAGCAGTTCTTC
CASSLGGGSNEQFF
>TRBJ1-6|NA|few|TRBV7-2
TGTGCCAGCAGTCCAGACACTAGCTCACCCCTCCACTTT
CASSPDTSSPLHF
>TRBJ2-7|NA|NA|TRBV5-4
TGTGCCAGCAGCTTAAATATTGGACTGAGATCCTACGAGCAGTACTTC
CASSLNIGLRSYEQYF
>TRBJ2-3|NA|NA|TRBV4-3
TGCGCCAGCAGCCAAAACGCGCGGATCCACGGGGATACGCAGTATTTT
CASSQNARIHGDTQYF
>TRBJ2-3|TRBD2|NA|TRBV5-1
TGCGCCAGCAGTTCGTCTAGCGGGGGTTCGCCAGATACGCAGTATTTT
CASSSSSGGSPDTQYF
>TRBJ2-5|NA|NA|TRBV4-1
TGCGCCAGCAGCCAACGGCAGGACGCGTGGGAGTCGACCCAGTACTTC
CASSQRQDAWESTQYF
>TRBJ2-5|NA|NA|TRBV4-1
TGCGCCAGCAGCCCCGAGGCCTGGGGGCCGGAGACCCAGTACTTC
CASSPEAWGPETQYF
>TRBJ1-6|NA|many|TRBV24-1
TGTGCCACCCCACGCGGTGCGGGCAATTCACCCCTCCACTTT
CATPRGAGNSPLHF
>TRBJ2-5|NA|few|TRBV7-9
TGTGCCAAGGTGGGACGGAAAAAAGAGACCCAGTACTTC
CAKVGRKKETQYF
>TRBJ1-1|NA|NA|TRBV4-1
TGCGCCAGCACCTTCACCGGAGTCGGACAGATGAACACTGAAGCTTTCTTT
CASTFTGVGQMNTEAFF
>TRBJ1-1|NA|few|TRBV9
TGTGCCAGCAGCAGAAGACAGGAACAGAACACTGAAGCTTTCTTT
CASSRRQEQNTEAFF
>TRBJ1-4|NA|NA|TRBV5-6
TGTGCCAGCAGCTTGTCTGGTGGTGAAAAACTGTTTTTT
CASSLSGGEKLFF
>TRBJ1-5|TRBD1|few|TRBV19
TGTGCCAGTAGTATAGGAGCAGGGGGCAGACGACAGCCCCAGCATTTT
CASSIGAGGRRQPQHF
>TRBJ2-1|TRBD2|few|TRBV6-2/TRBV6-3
TGTGCCAGCAGGACCGGTCTAGCGGGGGCGACCTACAATGAGCAGTTCTTC
CASRTGLAGATYNEQFF
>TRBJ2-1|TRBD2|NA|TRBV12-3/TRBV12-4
TGTGCCAGCAGTGAGACTAGCGGGGGGGTGGCTGAGCAGTTCTTC
CASSETSGGVAEQFF
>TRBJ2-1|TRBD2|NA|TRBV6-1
TGTGCCAGCAGTGAGGGGACTAGGAGTCGAATATACAATGAGCAGTTCTTC
CASSEGTRSRIYNEQFF
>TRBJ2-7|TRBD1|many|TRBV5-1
TGCGCCAGCACAGACAGGGGTGCCTACGAGCAGTACTTC
CASTDRGAYEQYF
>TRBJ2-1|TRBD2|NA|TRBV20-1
TGCAGTGCTAGGGGCACTAGCGGGGGGAACAATGAGCAGTTCTTC
CSARGTSGGNNEQFF
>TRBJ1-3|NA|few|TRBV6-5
TGTGCCAGCAGTTACTCAGGAGGGACCCCAAGCTCTGGAAACACCATATATTTT
CASSYSGGTPSSGNTIYF
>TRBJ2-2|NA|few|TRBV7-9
TGTGCCAGCAGCCGGGGAGAGAACACCGGGGAGCTGTTTTTT
CASSRGENTGELFF
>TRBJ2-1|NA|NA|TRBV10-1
TGCGCCAGCAGTGGAGTAGGGGACAATGAGCAGTTCTTC
CASSGVGDNEQFF
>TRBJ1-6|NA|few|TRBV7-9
TGTGCCAGCAGCTTAGCGGGGGCAGGGAAGGATTCACCCCTCCACTTT
CASSLAGAGKDSPLHF
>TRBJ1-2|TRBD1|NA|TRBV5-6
TGTGCCAGCACCGGGGACAGGCGGCTTAGCTACACCTTC
CASTGDRRLSYTF
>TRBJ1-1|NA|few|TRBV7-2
TGTGCCAGCAGCTTAGTTAAGGGTTGGAACACTGAAGCTTTCTTT
CASSLVKGWNTEAFF
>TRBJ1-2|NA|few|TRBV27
TGTGCCAGCAGTTTATATTCCGGCTATGGCTACACCTTC
CASSLYSGYGYTF
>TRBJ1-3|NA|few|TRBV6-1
TGTGCCAGCAGCAGGGACGGGTACTCTGGAAACACCATATATTTT
CASSRDGYSGNTIYF
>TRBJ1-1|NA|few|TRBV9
TGTGCCAGCAGCACCGGGACGGACCTGAACACTGAAGCTTTCTTT
CASSTGTDLNTEAFF
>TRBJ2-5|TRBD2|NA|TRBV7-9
TGTGCCAGCAGCAGTTCCGGGACTAGCGTATACCAAGAGACCCAGTACTTC
CASSSSGTSVYQETQYF
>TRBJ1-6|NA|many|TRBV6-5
TGTGCCAGCAGTTGGGTACAGGGAAATAATTCACCCCTCCACTTT
CASSWVQGNNSPLHF
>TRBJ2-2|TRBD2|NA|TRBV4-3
TGCGCCAGCAGCCAAGCCTTGGGGGGACTAGGACCCCCGAACACCGGGGAGCTGTTTTTT
CASSQALGGLGPPNTGELFF
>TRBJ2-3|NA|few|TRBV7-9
TGTGCCAGCAGCTTCGGGCCTCGCGGCGGCACAGATACGCAGTATTTT
CASSFGPRGGTDTQYF